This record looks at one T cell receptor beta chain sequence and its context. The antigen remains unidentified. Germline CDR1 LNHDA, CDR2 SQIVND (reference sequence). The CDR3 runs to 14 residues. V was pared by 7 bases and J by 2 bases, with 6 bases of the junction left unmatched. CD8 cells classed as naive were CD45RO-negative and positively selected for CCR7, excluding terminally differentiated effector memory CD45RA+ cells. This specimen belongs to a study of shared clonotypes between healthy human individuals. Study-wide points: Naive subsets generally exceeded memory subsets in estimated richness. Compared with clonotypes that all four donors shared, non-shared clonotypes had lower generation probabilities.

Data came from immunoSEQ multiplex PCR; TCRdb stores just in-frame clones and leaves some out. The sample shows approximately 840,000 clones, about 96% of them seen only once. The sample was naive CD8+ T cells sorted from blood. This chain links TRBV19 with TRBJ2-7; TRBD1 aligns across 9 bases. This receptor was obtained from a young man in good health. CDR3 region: CASTSRDRAYEQYF. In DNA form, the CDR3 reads TGTGCCAGTACATCCCGGGACAGGGCCTACGAGCAGTACTTC. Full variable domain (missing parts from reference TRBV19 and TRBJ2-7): DGGITQSPKYLFRKEGQNVTLSCEQNLNHDAMYWYRQDPGQGLRLIYYSQIVNDFQKGDIAEGYSVSREKKESFPLTVTSAQKNPTAFYLCASTSRDRAYEQYFGPGTRLTVT.